These 21 T cell receptor beta chains were sequenced from one sample in a study of shared clonotypes between healthy human individuals. Terminally differentiated effector memory CD45RA+ cells were excluded from the naive CD8 cells, which were CD45RO-negative and positively selected for CCR7. The protocol was immunoSEQ multiplex PCR, while the TCRdb copy is restricted to in-frame clones and leaves out a portion. The sample yields about 680,000 clones, roughly nine tenths seen once. Specimen: naive CD8+ T cells sorted from blood. Source of these receptors: a man between 25 and 39 years old in good health.

This chain connects TRBV7-2 to TRBJ2-2; tentatively, D is TRBD2 (5 bases). Between the trimmed V and J ends, which lost 2 bases and 2 bases, there was a span of 9 bases. Germline V lookup: CDR1 SGHTA, CDR2 FQGNSA. The CDR3 runs to 15 residues. The CDR3 reads CASSLRAVNTGELFF. CDR3 DNA: TGTGCCAGCAGCTTAAGAGCGGTAAACACCGGGGAGCTGTTTTTT.

The chain joins TRBV5-6 to TRBJ2-7; 9 bases map to TRBD1. From germline, CDR1 is SGHDT and CDR2 YYEEEE. The CDR3 has 13 amino acids. The ends lost 4 bases at V and 5 bases at J; junction bases unmatched: 4. The CDR3 nucleotides read TGTGCCAGCAGCCCGGACAGGGGCAACGAGCAGTACTTC. As protein: CASSPDRGNEQYF.

This clone was picked up a small number of times. The rearrangement links TRBV7-9 to TRBJ2-7; D ambiguous. Germline V gene sequence: CDR1 SEHNR, CDR2 FQNEAQ (reference sequence). V dropped 4 bases and J dropped 7 bases, with 8 bases sitting between them. This CDR3 comprises 11 residues. The CDR3 DNA follows: TGTGCCAGCAGCTCCCTACAGGAGCAGTACTTC. Translated, it gives CASSSLQEQYF.

The chain uses TRBV4-1 and TRBJ2-1, with TRBD2 as a possible D gene (5 bases). From germline, CDR1 is MGHRA and CDR2 YSYEKL. CDR3 length: 14 residues. V dropped 5 bases and J dropped 9 bases, with 17 bases sitting between them. The CDR3 is CASSVREDSGEQFF. In DNA, the CDR3 is TGCGCCAGCAGCGTCCGGGAAGACTCGGGTGAGCAGTTCTTC.

In the case of this clone: A clone one base away is much larger, so this may be a read error. The sample has other DNA sequences that encode this CDR3 too. The rearrangement uses TRBV28 and TRBJ2-1; the D is unclear. The CDR3 sequence is 11 residues long. Deletions cut 4 bases from V and 2 bases from J, with 0 bases between. CDR1 is MDHEN and CDR2 is SYDVKM in the germline V gene. CDR3 loop: CASSSYNEQFF. The CDR3 DNA is TGTGCCAGCAGTTCCTACAATGAGCAGTTCTTC. Supplemented by reference TRBV28 and TRBJ2-1, the full variable domain reads DVKVTQSSRYLVKRTGEKVFLECVQDMDHENMFWYRQDPGLGLRLIYFSYDVKMKEKGDIPEGYSVSREKKERFSLILESASTNQTSMYLCASSSYNEQFFGPGTRLTVL.

This clone was counted only a few times. J is TRBJ2-7 and V is TRBV27; 9 bases line up with TRBD2. Unmatched junction bases numbered 13, after V lost 7 bases and J lost 3 bases. CDR3 length: 16 residues. Germline values: CDR1 MNHEY, CDR2 SMNVEV (reference sequence). This CDR3 reads CASTPSGSGRIYEQYF. As DNA, the CDR3 is TGTGCCAGCACCCCGAGTGGGAGCGGGAGGATCTACGAGCAGTACTTC.

Only a few counts were recorded for this clone. This chain joins TRBV5-4 and TRBJ2-3, with TRBD1 identical over 10 bases. CDR3 size: 15 residues. J lost 4 bases, V lost 4 bases, and 6 bases had no gene match. CDR1 SGHNT and CDR2 YYREEE come from the germline V gene (reference sequence). CDR3 sequence reads: CASSKTGGGADTQYF. The CDR3 bases are TGTGCCAGCAGCAAGACAGGGGGCGGCGCAGATACGCAGTATTTT.

The J gene is TRBJ2-1, the V gene TRBV11-2; D is perhaps TRBD1 or TRBD2 (5 bases each). Trimming removed 6 bases at V and 14 bases at J, with 17 bases between. Germline lookup yields CDR1 SGHAT and CDR2 FQNNGV. The CDR3 has 12 residues. In DNA, the CDR3 is TGTGCCAGCAGGGCATTGGAACTAGGGGAGTTCTTC. This gives the protein CASRALELGEFF.

The chain uses TRBV7-2 and TRBJ2-3, with D maybe TRBD2 (5 bases). The CDR3 loop spans 14 amino acids. V was trimmed by 11 bases and J by 5 bases, leaving 20 bases between them. Germline CDR1 is SGHTA and CDR2 is FQGNSA. The CDR3 nucleotides are TGTGCCCACCATCGGGCGGGTCTGTTAGATACGCAGTATTTT. Translating gives CAHHRAGLLDTQYF.

The CDR3 DNA sequence: TGTGCCACCAGCAGAGATCCCACTAGACGGGAGTCCCCAGATACGCAGTATTTT. It codes for CATSRDPTRRESPDTQYF. The genes are TRBV15 and TRBJ2-3; D perhaps matches TRBD2 (6 bases). The CDR3 loop spans 18 amino acids. Trimming shortened V by 0 bases and J by 4 bases, and 20 bases separated the two germline ends. The germline gives CDR1 LNHNV, CDR2 YYDKDF (reference sequence).

The rearrangement links TRBV7-3 to TRBJ2-5; TRBD1 aligns across 8 bases. V gave up 4 bases and J gave up 4 bases; unmatched junction bases: 2. The CDR3 covers 13 residues. Germline V gives CDR1 SGHTA, CDR2 FQGTGA. The CDR3 loop reads CASSSQGGETQYF. The CDR3, as DNA: TGTGCCAGCAGCTCACAGGGGGGAGAGACCCAGTACTTC.

CDR3: CASSLLGQPNEKLFF. The CDR3 nucleotides are TGTGCCAGCAGTTTATTAGGGCAGCCTAATGAAAAACTGTTTTTT. V gene TRBV28 combines with J gene TRBJ1-4; D is uncertain. V was pared by 1 base and J by 3 bases, with 9 bases between. CDR3 length: 15 residues. Germline CDR1 reads MDHEN; CDR2 reads SYDVKM.

This clone was observed once. The chain recombines TRBV7-9 with TRBJ2-7, with 7 bases lining up with TRBD1. Germline V gene lookup returns CDR1 SEHNR and CDR2 FQNEAQ (reference sequence). There are 14 residues in the CDR3. V lost 5 bases and J lost 2; bases outside the gene matches: 6. The CDR3 loop reads CASSQTGTTYEQYF. CDR3 coding DNA: TGTGCCAGCAGCCAGACAGGGACAACCTACGAGCAGTACTTC.

The V gene is TRBV27, the J gene TRBJ2-5; perhaps D is TRBD1 or TRBD2 (5 bases each). Germline V gene lookup returns CDR1 MNHEY and CDR2 SMNVEV (reference sequence). The CDR3 sequence is 13 residues long. The V and J ends lost 2 bases and 5 bases respectively, with 9 bases between them. The CDR3 bases are TGTGCCAGCAGTTTAATTGAGGGGGAGACCCAGTACTTC. Translating it yields CASSLIEGETQYF.

Written as DNA, the CDR3 is TGTGCCAGCAGCACAGGGACAGGGGGAAACACTGAAGCTTTCTTT. Translated: CASSTGTGGNTEAFF. The V gene is TRBV9, the J gene TRBJ1-1; 11 bases align to TRBD1. Losses at the gene ends were 4 bases for V and 2 bases for J; bases not matched to a gene: 4. Germline V gene sequence: CDR1 SGDLS, CDR2 YYNGEE. The CDR3 consists of 15 residues.

The chain is built from TRBV27 and TRBJ2-7, with 9 bases fitting TRBD1. From germline, CDR1 is MNHEY and CDR2 SMNVEV (reference sequence). The CDR3 has 15 residues. The trim removed 3 bases at V and 3 bases at J, leaving 6 bases unmatched. The CDR3 is CASSLGTGNYYEQYF. The CDR3 nucleotides are TGTGCCAGCAGTTTGGGGACAGGGAACTACTACGAGCAGTACTTC.

The chain uses TRBV9 and TRBJ2-7; weak D call: TRBD1 (6 bases). In germline, CDR1 is SGDLS, CDR2 YYNGEE. The CDR3 runs to 14 residues. V was trimmed by 0 bases and J by 4 bases, leaving 11 bases between them. The CDR3 bases are TGTGCCAGCAGCGTAGGGACAGACTCTTACGAGCAGTACTTC. It codes for CASSVGTDSYEQYF.

The V call is TRBV2, the J call TRBJ1-2; D is uncertain. The CDR3 totals 14 residues. V gave up 6 bases and J gave up 3 bases, with 14 bases separating them. Germline V gives CDR1 SNHLY, CDR2 FYNNEI. The chain's CDR3 is CASRPRGRDYGYTF. CDR3 nucleotides: TGTGCCAGCAGGCCTCGGGGTCGTGACTATGGCTACACCTTC.

This rearrangement joins TRBV6-1 to TRBJ1-2; 11 positions match TRBD1. The ends lost 1 base at V and 7 bases at J; junction bases unmatched: 5. There are 15 residues in the CDR3. Germline loops: CDR1 MNHNS, CDR2 SASEGT. This CDR3 is CASSEGTGGGGGYTF. CDR3 nucleotide sequence: TGTGCCAGCAGTGAAGGGACAGGGGGCGGTGGTGGCTACACCTTC.

This clone is a singleton in its sample. The V and J genes are TRBV7-9 and TRBJ1-2; 11 nucleotides line up with TRBD1. V trimming: 5 bases; J trimming: 3 bases; junction bases outside the gene matches: 8. Germline-derived CDR1 and CDR2 are SEHNR and FQNEAQ (reference sequence). The CDR3 contains 16 residues. The CDR3 spells CASSPLEGQGDYGYTF. The CDR3 DNA is TGTGCCAGCAGCCCCCTAGAGGGACAGGGGGACTATGGCTACACCTTC. Variable domain in full (rest from reference TRBV7-9 and TRBJ1-2): DTGVSQNPRHKITKRGQNVTFRCDPISEHNRLYWYRQTLGQGPEFLTYFQNEAQLEKSRLLSDRFSAERPKGSFSTLEIQRTEQGDSAMYLCASSPLEGQGDYGYTFGSGTRLTVV.

The V call is TRBV28, the J call TRBJ2-5; no firm D call. Deletions cut 5 bases from V and 9 bases from J, with 19 bases between. The germline V gene has CDR1 MDHEN and CDR2 SYDVKM. This CDR3 has 14 amino acids. The CDR3 region has the DNA TGTGCCAGCAGTCCCGCCTATGATACTGGGGCCCAGTACTTC. Amino acids: CASSPAYDTGAQYF. Based on the CDR3 plus reference TRBV28 and TRBJ2-5, the full variable domain is DVKVTQSSRYLVKRTGEKVFLECVQDMDHENMFWYRQDPGLGLRLIYFSYDVKMKEKGDIPEGYSVSREKKERFSLILESASTNQTSMYLCASSPAYDTGAQYFGPGTRLLVL.